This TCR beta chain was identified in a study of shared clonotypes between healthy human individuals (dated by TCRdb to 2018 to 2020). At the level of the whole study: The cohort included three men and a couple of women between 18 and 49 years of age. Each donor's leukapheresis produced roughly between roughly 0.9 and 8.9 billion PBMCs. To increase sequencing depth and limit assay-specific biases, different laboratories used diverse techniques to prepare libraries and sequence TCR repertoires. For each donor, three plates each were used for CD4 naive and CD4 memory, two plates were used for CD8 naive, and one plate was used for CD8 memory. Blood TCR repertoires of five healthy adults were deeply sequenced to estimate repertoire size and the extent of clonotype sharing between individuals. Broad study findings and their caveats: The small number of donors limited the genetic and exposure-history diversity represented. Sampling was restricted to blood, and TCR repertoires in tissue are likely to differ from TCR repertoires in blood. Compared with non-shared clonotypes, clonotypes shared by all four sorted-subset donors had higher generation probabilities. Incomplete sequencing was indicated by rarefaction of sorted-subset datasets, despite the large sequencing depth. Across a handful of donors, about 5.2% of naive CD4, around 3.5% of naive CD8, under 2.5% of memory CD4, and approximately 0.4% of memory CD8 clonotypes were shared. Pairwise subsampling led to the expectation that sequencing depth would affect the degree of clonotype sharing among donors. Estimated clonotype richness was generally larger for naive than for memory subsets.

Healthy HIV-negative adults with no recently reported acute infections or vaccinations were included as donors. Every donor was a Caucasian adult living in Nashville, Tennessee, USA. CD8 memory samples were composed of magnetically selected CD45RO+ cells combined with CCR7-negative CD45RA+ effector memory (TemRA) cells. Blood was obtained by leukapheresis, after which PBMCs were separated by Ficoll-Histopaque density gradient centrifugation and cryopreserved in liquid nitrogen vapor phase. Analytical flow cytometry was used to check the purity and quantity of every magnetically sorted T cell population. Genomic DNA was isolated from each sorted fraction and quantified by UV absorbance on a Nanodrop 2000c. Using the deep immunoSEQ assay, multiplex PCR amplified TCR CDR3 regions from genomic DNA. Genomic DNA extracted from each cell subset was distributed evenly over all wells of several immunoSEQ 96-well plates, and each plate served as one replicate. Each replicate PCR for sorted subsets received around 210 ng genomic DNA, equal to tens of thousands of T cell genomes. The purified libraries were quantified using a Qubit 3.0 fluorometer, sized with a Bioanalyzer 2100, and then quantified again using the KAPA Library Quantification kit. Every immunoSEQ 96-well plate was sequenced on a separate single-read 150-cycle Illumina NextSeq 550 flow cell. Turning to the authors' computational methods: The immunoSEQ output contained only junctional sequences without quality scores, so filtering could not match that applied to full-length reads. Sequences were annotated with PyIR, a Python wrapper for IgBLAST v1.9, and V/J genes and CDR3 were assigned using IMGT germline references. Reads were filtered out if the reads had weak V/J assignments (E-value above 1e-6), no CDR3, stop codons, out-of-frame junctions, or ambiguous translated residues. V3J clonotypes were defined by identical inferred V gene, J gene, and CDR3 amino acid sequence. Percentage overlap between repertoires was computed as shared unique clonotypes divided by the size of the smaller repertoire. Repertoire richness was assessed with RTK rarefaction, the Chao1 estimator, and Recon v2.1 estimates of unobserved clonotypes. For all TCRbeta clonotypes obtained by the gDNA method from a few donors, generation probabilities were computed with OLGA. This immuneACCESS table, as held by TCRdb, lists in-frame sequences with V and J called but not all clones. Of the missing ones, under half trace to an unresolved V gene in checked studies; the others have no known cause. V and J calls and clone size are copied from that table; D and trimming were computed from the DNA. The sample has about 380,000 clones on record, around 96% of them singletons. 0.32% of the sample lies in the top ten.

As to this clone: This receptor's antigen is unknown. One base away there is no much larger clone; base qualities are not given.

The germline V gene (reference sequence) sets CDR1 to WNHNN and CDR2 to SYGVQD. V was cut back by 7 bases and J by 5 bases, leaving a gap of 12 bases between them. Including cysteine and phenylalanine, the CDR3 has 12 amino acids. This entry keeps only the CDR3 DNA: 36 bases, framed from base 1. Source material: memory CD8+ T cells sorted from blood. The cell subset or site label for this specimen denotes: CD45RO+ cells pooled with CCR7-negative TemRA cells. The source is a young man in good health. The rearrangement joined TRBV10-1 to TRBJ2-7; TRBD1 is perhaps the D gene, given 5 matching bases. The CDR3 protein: CASKSTDHEQYF. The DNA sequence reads TGCGCCAGCAAATCGACAGACCACGAGCAGTACTTC.